This T cell receptor (beta chain) was sequenced for a study of T cell responses to AZD1222 COVID-19 vaccine. About the study: Second-dose recipients at about 4 or about 12 weeks were treated as one pooled group.

TCRdb's copy holds only in-frame clones and misses some; the assay was immunoSEQ multiplex PCR. The sample contains 90,000 or so clones, about nine tenths of which appear only once. Study outcomes and limitations: Clonal diversity may have been underestimated in mostly white British donors. Of the AZD1222 recipients, only 5 or 6 were seropositive at baseline. Nearly half of spike-specific TCRs reportedly target unmutated variant regions.

Germline CDR1 and CDR2: SGHKS and YYEKEE (reference sequence). Trimming removed 5 bases from V and 4 bases from J, with 15 bases in between. This CDR3 comprises 14 residues. Comments on this clone: Antigen unknown.

This clonotype originated in an adult in good health. The chain uses TRBV5-5 and TRBJ1-1; D possibly corresponds to TRBD1 (6 bases). Here the sequenced sample was peripheral blood, taken on day 0 of AZD1222 vaccination. CDR3 bases: TGTGCCAGCAGTTTGCATTCAGGGGTCACTGAAGCTTTCTTT. Amino acid sequence: CASSLHSGVTEAFF.